This T cell receptor beta chain was profiled in a study of vaccination effects on CD4 cells after COVID-19. Background on the study: It was two doses of either the BNT162b2 or mRNA-1273 vaccine that participants received.

This CDR3 has 14 amino acids. Trimming cost V 3 bases and J 3 bases; bases outside gene matches: 5. Germline CDR1 SNHLY, CDR2 FYNNEI. The repertoire was sequenced with immunoSEQ multiplex PCR; TCRdb's copy has only in-frame clones and lacks some. The profile shows 55,000 to 90,000 clones, roughly 73% of them singletons. General observations from the study: Small numbers of convalescent patients limited the study. It also lacked early post-infection timepoints. In convalescents, spike-reactive clones (those seen post-vaccine) were mainly new vaccine-induced clones.

ViraFEST expansion of antigen-specific CD4+ T cells with viral peptide pools preceded sequencing. Once cultured for under 11 days, the cells underwent separation to obtain CD4+ T cells. Sometime from March through December 2020, the person acquired a SARS-CoV-2 infection that PCR confirmed. Days 3 and 7 were when half the medium was replaced with IL-2 medium. On this clone: What it binds is unknown.

The chain is built from TRBV2 and TRBJ2-7; 7 bases align to TRBD1. The specimen was CD4+ T cells from PBMCs cultured with HIV peptides, collected before COVID-19 vaccination. Stated subset: HIV-1 Nef peptide pool negative control/reference culture. This receptor was taken from a human donor who had a prior SARS-CoV-2 infection. The CDR3 nucleotides read TGTGCCAGCAGTGACCAGGGACAGTACTACGAGCAGTACTTC. Translated, it gives CASSDQGQYYEQYF. Using reference TRBV2 and TRBJ2-7 for the parts outside the CDR3, the full variable domain is EPEVTQTPSHQVTQMGQEVILRCVPISNHLYFYWYRQILGQKVEFLVSFYNNEISEKSEIFDDQFSVERPDGSNFTLKIRSTKLEDSAMYFCASSDQGQYYEQYFGPGTRLTVT.